These 32 T cell receptor beta chains were all obtained from the same sample, sequenced in a study of T cells in Graves' hyperthyroidism and ophthalmopathy. Using RNA transcripts as the source, TCR beta CDR3 regions were amplified. In the first-round RT-PCR of the TCR CDR3, the HTBI primer set was used. Via MiXCR, TCRdb re-called the multiplex PCR reads, giving one row per CDR3 protein. This table has around 420,000 distinct CDR3 sequences, approximately 14% appearing once. Material: blood. The source is a young woman with Graves' hyperthyroidism.

This chain connects TRBV7-9 to TRBJ1-2; D gene ambiguous. Per the germline V gene, CDR1 is SEHNR and CDR2 is FQNEAQ (reference sequence). Trimming removed 3 bases from V and 5 bases from J, with 13 bases in between. The CDR3 is made up of 14 amino acids. The CDR3 region is CASSLGPLLYGYTF. CDR3 coding DNA: TGTGCCAGCAGCTTGGGCCCTCTTCTTTATGGCTACACCTTC.

This clonotype was seen repeatedly, ten times or more. The chain uses TRBV3-1 and TRBJ1-5; D uncertain. Germline V gives CDR1 LGHDT, CDR2 YNNKEL (reference sequence). Trimming left V 0 bases short and J 5 bases short, with 11 bases between. This CDR3 comprises 15 residues. CDR3 sequence: CASSQDQGIDQPQHF. The CDR3 DNA follows: TGTGCCAGCAGCCAAGATCAAGGGATCGATCAGCCCCAGCATTTT.

Of note for this clonotype: Sequence at one end of the junction differs from germline and may be a read error. The rearrangement uses TRBV5-1 and TRBJ1-1, with 7 nucleotides matching TRBD1. CDR1 and CDR2 (germline): SGHRS, YFSETQ. The CDR3 spans 14 residues. The CDR3 region is CASSVWDSPTEAFF. CDR3 sequence (DNA): TGTGCCAGCAGCGTCTGGGACAGCCCCACTGAAGCTTTCTTT.

This clonotype has a count of ten or more. This chain joins TRBV11-1 and TRBJ2-5; D is possibly TRBD1 or TRBD2 (6 bases each). Per the germline V gene, CDR1 is SGHAT and CDR2 is FQDESV (reference sequence). This CDR3 spans 14 amino acids. The V end lost 8 bases, the J end lost 2 bases, and 15 bases lay between the germline ends. In nucleotides, the CDR3 is TGTGCCAGCGCAAGGGGGGCAGCTCAAGAGACCCAGTACTTC. Its protein is CASARGAAQETQYF.

In its sample, this clonotype was seen many times. The V and J genes are TRBV2 and TRBJ2-2, with 9 positions matching TRBD2. The junction had 3 bases not matched to a gene; V was cut back by 5 bases and J by 2 bases. Per germline, CDR1 SNHLY and CDR2 FYNNEI. The CDR3 consists of 15 residues. The CDR3 sequence is CASSYSGGNTGELFF. The CDR3 region has the DNA TGTGCCAGCAGTTATAGCGGGGGTAACACCGGGGAGCTGTTTTTT.

The chain combines TRBV28 with TRBJ2-3; TRBD2 matches 9 bases. Per the germline V gene, CDR1 is MDHEN and CDR2 is SYDVKM. Germline trimming cut 5 bases from V and 6 bases from J; bases unmatched to any gene: 15. The CDR3 is 17 amino acids. The CDR3 reads CASSPLGAGGISDTQYF. In DNA, the CDR3 is TGTGCCAGCAGTCCCCTCGGGGCGGGAGGGATCTCCGATACGCAGTATTTT.

The V and J genes are TRBV10-1 and TRBJ2-1, with 8 bases fitting TRBD2. The junction had 6 bases not matched to a gene; V was cut back by 0 bases and J by 8 bases. Germline V CDR1 and CDR2: WNHNN, SYGVQD (reference sequence). The CDR3 covers 15 residues. The CDR3 DNA reads as TGCGCCAGCAGTGAGTCCGGGACTAGTAGCTATGAGCAGTTCTTC. This encodes CASSESGTSSYEQFF.

This clonotype has ten or more counts. The genes are TRBV30 and TRBJ2-7; D assignment may be TRBD1 or TRBD2 (5 bases each). The CDR3 extends over 14 amino acids. CDR1 GTSNPN and CDR2 SVGIG come from the germline V gene (reference sequence). V was pared by 5 bases and J by 5 bases, with 19 bases between. The CDR3, as DNA: TGTGCCTGGGCCCTCAGATGGGGGAAGAACGAGCAGTACTTC. Encoded protein: CAWALRWGKNEQYF.

The sample holds many counts of this clonotype. The V call is TRBV20-1, the J call TRBJ2-3; the D call may be TRBD1 or TRBD2 (7 bases each). Germline CDR1 is DFQATT and CDR2 is SNEGSKA (reference sequence). This CDR3 comprises 14 residues. Trimming cost V 8 bases and J 6 bases, with 21 bases left between them. CDR3 in DNA: TGCAGTCACTCGGACCCAGGGGGGGCGGATACGCAGTATTTT. It translates to CSHSDPGGADTQYF.

This clonotype was detected ten times or more. The chain employs TRBV6-1 and TRBJ2-7; D gene ambiguous. The CDR3 totals 13 residues. Germline V gene lookup returns CDR1 MNHNS and CDR2 SASEGT. The ends were cut back, 6 bases at V and 2 bases at J, with 11 bases in the middle. CDR3 DNA sequence: TGTGCCAGCAGGCCGGGCCCGGCCTACGAGCAGTACTTC. Amino acids: CASRPGPAYEQYF.

The CDR3 is CASSFREGPPNYGYTF. CDR3 nucleotides: TGTGCCAGCAGTTTCAGGGAGGGCCCACCCAACTATGGCTACACCTTC. V is TRBV12-3 or TRBV12-4 and J is TRBJ1-2, with D perhaps matching TRBD1 (5 bases). Trimming cost V 3 bases and J 2 bases, with 16 bases left between them. The CDR3 extends over 16 amino acids.

This clonotype has ten or more counts. The rearrangement joins TRBV6-1 to TRBJ2-7; 7 nucleotides line up with TRBD1. Germline CDR1 is MNHNS and CDR2 is SASEGT. CDR3 length: 13 amino acids. Unmatched junction bases numbered 3, after V lost 7 bases and J lost 0 bases. The CDR3 DNA sequence: TGTGCCAGCACGACAGGGATCTCCTACGAGCAGTACTTC. It specifies CASTTGISYEQYF.

This clonotype was detected ten times or more. The V gene is TRBV5-1, the J gene TRBJ1-1; D is undetermined. CDR1 and CDR2 from the germline V gene are SGHRS and YFSETQ. Trimming shortened V by 1 base and J by 6 bases, and 13 bases separated the two germline ends. This CDR3 comprises 14 residues. The CDR3 reads CASSLNSFLSEAFF. For the CDR3, the DNA is TGCGCCAGCAGCTTGAACAGTTTCTTGTCTGAAGCTTTCTTT.

This clonotype was recorded at least ten times. The V call is TRBV18, the J call TRBJ2-2, with 9 bases matching TRBD2. Germline V gene sequence: CDR1 KGHSH, CDR2 LQKENI. The V segment lost 3 bases and the J segment 3 bases; nucleotides outside the gene matches: 5. This CDR3 is built from 16 residues. CDR3 bases: TGTGCCAGCTCACCGATGGGACTAGCTGACACCGGGGAGCTGTTTTTT. Encoded protein: CASSPMGLADTGELFF.

There are a few counts of this clonotype. V usage is TRBV10-3 and J usage is TRBJ2-1, with 9 bases matching TRBD2. The V gene end was trimmed by 5 bases and the J gene end by 5 bases; junction bases not matched to a gene: 7. The CDR3 loop spans 15 amino acids. The V gene's germline CDR1 is ENHRY and CDR2 SYGVKD. CDR3 DNA: TGTGCCATCAGTATAAGTAGCGGGAGCCACAATGAGCAGTTCTTC. This gives the protein CAISISSGSHNEQFF.

To note about this clonotype: A single base separates this from a much larger clone, so it may be a read error. This rearrangement joins TRBV12-3 or TRBV12-4 to TRBJ2-3; no definite D call. CDR3 length: 15 residues. Trimming removed 10 bases from V and 0 bases from J, with 17 bases in between. DNA for the CDR3: TGTGCCAACTCCCTAGGAACAACTAGCACAGATACGCAGTATTTT. Translated: CANSLGTTSTDTQYF.

This CDR3 is CSARRQGTDTQYF. The CDR3 nucleotides are TGCAGTGCTAGACGGCAGGGCACAGATACGCAGTATTTT. The J gene is TRBJ2-3, the V gene TRBV20-1; D is uncertain. V shed 2 bases and J shed 1 base, with 7 bases lying between them. The CDR3 is 13 residues long. Germline V CDR1 and CDR2: DFQATT, SNEGSKA (reference sequence).

This clonotype showed up many times. This chain links TRBV2 with TRBJ1-2; TRBD1 matches 8 bases. The CDR3 is made up of 13 amino acids. V trimming: 4 bases; J trimming: 4 bases; junction bases outside the gene matches: 2. In germline, CDR1 is SNHLY, CDR2 FYNNEI. The CDR3 region is CASSVGQGYGYTF. The CDR3 coding sequence is TGTGCCAGCAGTGTAGGACAGGGCTATGGCTACACCTTC.

This clonotype was seen ten or more times. The chain has TRBV6-7 and TRBJ1-5; D is undetermined. TRBV6-7 has ORF status, its function being uncertain. The CDR3 covers 15 residues. The V and J ends lost 2 bases and 3 bases respectively, with 11 bases between them. CDR3 DNA sequence: TGTGCCAGCAGTTACGATTGGCGGATCAATCAGCCCCAGCATTTT. Protein sequence: CASSYDWRINQPQHF.

This clonotype has ten or more counts. The chain uses TRBV30 and TRBJ1-2; the D is unclear. The germline V and J ends were trimmed by 4 bases and 2 bases, with 8 bases remaining between them. Germline CDR1 and CDR2: GTSNPN and SVGIG (reference sequence). This CDR3 contains 12 residues. Written as DNA, the CDR3 is TGTGCCTGGACCGCAACAAACTATGGCTACACCTTC. Its protein is CAWTATNYGYTF.

The CDR3 reads CASSLSFREVYGYTF. The CDR3 DNA sequence: TGTGCCAGCAGCTTGTCGTTCAGGGAGGTCTATGGCTACACCTTC. The chain combines TRBV5-5 with TRBJ1-2; tentative D call: TRBD1 (5 bases). Germline CDR1 SGHKS, CDR2 YYEKEE (reference sequence). The CDR3 has 15 amino acids. V lost 1 base, J lost 4 bases, and 14 bases lay in between.

This clonotype occurred many times. The chain uses TRBV3-1 and TRBJ2-5; 7 nucleotides align to TRBD2. The germline V gene has CDR1 LGHDT and CDR2 YNNKEL (reference sequence). The J segment lost 5 bases and the V segment lost 1 base, leaving 7 bases of the junction unmatched. The CDR3 contains 15 residues. CDR3 nucleotide sequence: TGTGCCAGCAGCCAAGCACCGGGGGAGGGGGAGACCCAGTACTTC. Translated, it gives CASSQAPGEGETQYF.

This clonotype showed up many times. This chain connects TRBV28 to TRBJ2-5; D could derive from TRBD1 or TRBD2 (6 bases each). Between the trimmed V and J ends, which lost 1 base and 4 bases, there was a span of 13 bases. Germline V CDR1 and CDR2: MDHEN, SYDVKM. The CDR3 length is 15 residues. DNA of the CDR3: TGTGCCAGCAGTTTATATACAGGGAGGTTAGAGACCCAGTACTTC. Translated: CASSLYTGRLETQYF.

This clonotype was detected a few times. The genes are TRBV9 and TRBJ2-5; D is unresolved. Germline CDR1 reads SGDLS; CDR2 reads YYNGEE. The length of the CDR3 is 16 residues. Trimming removed 0 bases from V and 4 bases from J, with 16 bases in between. The CDR3: CASSVAPGGLGETQYF. For the CDR3, the DNA is TGTGCCAGCAGCGTAGCCCCCGGTGGGCTAGGAGAGACCCAGTACTTC.

Many counts were recorded for this clonotype. The gene calls are TRBV12-3 or TRBV12-4 and TRBJ1-4; TRBD1 might be the D (6 bases). V lost 6 bases and J 8 bases, leaving 19 bases between the germline ends. The CDR3 loop spans 15 amino acids. CDR3 sequence (DNA): TGTGCCAGCAGACACAGACAGGTTGAGGGAGAAAAACTGTTTTTT. Translation: CASRHRQVEGEKLFF.

This clonotype was detected ten times or more. This chain connects TRBV30 to TRBJ1-2; D gene unclear. Trimming shortened V by 2 bases and J by 10 bases, and 11 bases separated the two germline ends. The CDR3 length is 11 residues. CDR1 and CDR2 (germline): GTSNPN, SVGIG (reference sequence). In DNA form, the CDR3 reads TGTGCCTGGAGTAAGGATGTCGTCTACACCTTC. Its protein is CAWSKDVVYTF. Full variable domain (rest looked up from reference TRBV30 and TRBJ1-2): SQTIHQWPATLVQPVGSPLSLECTVEGTSNPNLYWYRQAAGRGLQLLFYSVGIGQISSEVPQNLSASRPQDRQFILSSKKLLLSDSGFYLCAWSKDVVYTFGSGTRLTVV.

The chain uses TRBV20-1 and TRBJ1-5; D is possibly TRBD1 (5 bases). The CDR3 consists of 12 residues. V dropped 6 bases and J dropped 2 bases, with 8 bases sitting between them. Looked up from germline, CDR1 is DFQATT and CDR2 is SNEGSKA (reference sequence). The CDR3 DNA reads TGCAGTGCAGGGGAAGGCAATCAGCCCCAGCATTTT. Translated, it gives CSAGEGNQPQHF.

The chain is built from TRBV19 and TRBJ2-1, with 8 bases lining up with TRBD2. V dropped 3 bases and J dropped 4; count of bases not matched to a gene: 5. Germline V gene data show CDR1 as LNHDA and CDR2 as SQIVND (reference sequence). The CDR3 is 15 residues long. CDR3 residues: CASSMERGLYNEQFF. The CDR3 nucleotides are TGTGCCAGTAGTATGGAGCGGGGGTTATACAATGAGCAGTTCTTC. The complete variable domain, with remaining parts taken from reference TRBV19 and TRBJ2-1, reads DGGITQSPKYLFRKEGQNVTLSCEQNLNHDAMYWYRQDPGQGLRLIYYSQIVNDFQKGDIAEGYSVSREKKESFPLTVTSAQKNPTAFYLCASSMERGLYNEQFFGPGTRLTVL.

This clonotype has at least ten counts. This sequence joins TRBV12-3 or TRBV12-4 and TRBJ1-4; 10 nucleotides agree with TRBD1. There are 14 residues in the CDR3. With 6 bases clipped from V and 8 bases from J, the junction kept 6 bases outside the gene matches. The CDR3 sequence: CASRPTGGEEKLFF. CDR3 nucleotides: TGTGCCAGCAGACCGACAGGGGGCGAAGAAAAACTGTTTTTT.

Comments on this clonotype: Given a much more abundant clone one base away, this may be a read error. The chain uses TRBV7-3 and TRBJ2-3, with D possibly matching TRBD1 (6 bases). The V gene's germline CDR1 is SGHTA and CDR2 FQGTGA. The CDR3 runs 14 residues. CDR3 sequence reads: CVSSSTGSTDTQYF. The CDR3 region has the DNA TGTGTCAGCAGCTCAACAGGGTCAACAGATACGCAGTATTTT.

This clonotype was detected ten times or more. This sequence joins TRBV11-1 and TRBJ2-5, with D possibly being TRBD2 (6 bases). Trimming removed 2 bases at V and 1 base at J, with 8 bases between. There are 14 residues in the CDR3. Per germline, CDR1 SGHAT and CDR2 FQDESV (reference sequence). This CDR3 reads CASSLWGLQETQYF. CDR3 nucleotides: TGTGCCAGCAGCTTATGGGGACTCCAAGAGACCCAGTACTTC.

CDR3 residues: CASSLVGGLYEQYF. The CDR3, as DNA: TGCGCCAGCAGCTTGGTAGGGGGGCTGTACGAGCAGTACTTC. The chain joins TRBV5-1 to TRBJ2-7, with D perhaps being TRBD1 or TRBD2 (6 bases each). Trimming took 0 bases from V and 4 from J, leaving 11 bases between them. Germline values: CDR1 SGHRS, CDR2 YFSETQ. This CDR3 contains 14 residues.